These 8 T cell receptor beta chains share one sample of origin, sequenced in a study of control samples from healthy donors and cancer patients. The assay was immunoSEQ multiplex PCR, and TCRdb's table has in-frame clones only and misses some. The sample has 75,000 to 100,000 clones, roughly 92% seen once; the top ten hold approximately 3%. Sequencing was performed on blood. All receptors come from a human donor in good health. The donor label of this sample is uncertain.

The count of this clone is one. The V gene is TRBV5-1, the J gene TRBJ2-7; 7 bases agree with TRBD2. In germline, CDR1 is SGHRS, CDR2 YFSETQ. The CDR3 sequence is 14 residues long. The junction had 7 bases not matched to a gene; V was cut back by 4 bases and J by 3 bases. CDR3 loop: CASSPRLADYEQYF. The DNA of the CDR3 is TGCGCCAGCAGCCCAAGACTAGCTGACTACGAGCAGTACTTC.

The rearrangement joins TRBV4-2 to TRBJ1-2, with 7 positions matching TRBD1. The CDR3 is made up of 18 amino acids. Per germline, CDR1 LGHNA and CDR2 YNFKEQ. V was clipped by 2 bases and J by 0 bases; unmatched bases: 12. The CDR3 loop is CASSQPTGADYSNYGYTF. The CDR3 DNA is TGTGCCAGCAGCCAACCCACAGGGGCCGACTATTCTAACTATGGCTACACCTTC.

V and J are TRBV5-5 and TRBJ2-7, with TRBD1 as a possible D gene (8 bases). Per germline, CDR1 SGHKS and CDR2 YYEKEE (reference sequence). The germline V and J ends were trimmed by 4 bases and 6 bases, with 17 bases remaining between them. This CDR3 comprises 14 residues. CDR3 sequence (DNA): TGTGCCAGCAGCCCGGCTACAGGGGGGGGCGAGCAGTACGTC. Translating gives CASSPATGGGEQYV.

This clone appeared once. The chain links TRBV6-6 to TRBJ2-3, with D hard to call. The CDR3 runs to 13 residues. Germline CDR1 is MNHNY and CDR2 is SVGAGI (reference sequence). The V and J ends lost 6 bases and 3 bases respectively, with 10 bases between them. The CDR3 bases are TGTGCCAGCAGCCTGGGGTGGACAGATACGCAGTATTTT. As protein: CASSLGWTDTQYF.

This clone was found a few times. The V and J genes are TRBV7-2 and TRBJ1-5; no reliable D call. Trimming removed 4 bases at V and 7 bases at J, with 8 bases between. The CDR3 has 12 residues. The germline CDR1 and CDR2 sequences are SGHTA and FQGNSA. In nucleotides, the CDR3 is TGTGCCAGCAGCTCATATCAGCAGCCCCAGCATTTT. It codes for CASSSYQQPQHF.

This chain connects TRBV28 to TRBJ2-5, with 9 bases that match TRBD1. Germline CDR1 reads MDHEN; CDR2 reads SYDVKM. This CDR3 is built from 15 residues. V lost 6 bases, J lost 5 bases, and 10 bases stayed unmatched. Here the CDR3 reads CASSLGGQGLETQYF. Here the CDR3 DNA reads TGTGCCAGCAGCTTAGGGGGACAGGGCCTGGAGACCCAGTACTTC.

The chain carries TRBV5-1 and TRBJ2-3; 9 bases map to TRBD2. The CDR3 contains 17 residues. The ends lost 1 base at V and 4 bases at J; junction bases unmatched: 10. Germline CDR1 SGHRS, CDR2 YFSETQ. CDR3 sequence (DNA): TGCGCCAGCAGCTTGAGATTAGCGGGGGTTAACGCAGATACGCAGTATTTT. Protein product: CASSLRLAGVNADTQYF.

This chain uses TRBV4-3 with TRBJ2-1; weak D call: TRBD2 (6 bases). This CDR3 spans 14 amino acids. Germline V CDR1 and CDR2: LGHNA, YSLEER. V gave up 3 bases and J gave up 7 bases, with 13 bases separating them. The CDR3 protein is CASSHMGRGNEQFF. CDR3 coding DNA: TGCGCCAGCAGCCACATGGGGCGGGGTAATGAGCAGTTCTTC.